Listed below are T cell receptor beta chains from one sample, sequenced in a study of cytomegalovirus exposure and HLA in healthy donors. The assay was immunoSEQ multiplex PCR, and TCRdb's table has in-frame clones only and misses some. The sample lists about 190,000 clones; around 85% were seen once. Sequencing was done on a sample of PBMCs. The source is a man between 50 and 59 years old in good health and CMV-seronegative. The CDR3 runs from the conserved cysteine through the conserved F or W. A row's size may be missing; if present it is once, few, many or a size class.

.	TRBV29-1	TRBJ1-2	CSVERTGYGYTF
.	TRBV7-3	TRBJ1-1	CASSLTTGMNTEAFF
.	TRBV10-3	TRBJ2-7	CAISESRDRVPYEQYF
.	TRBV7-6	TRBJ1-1	CASSLARTGGTTEAFF
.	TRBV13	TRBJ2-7	CASSPEGHYEQYF
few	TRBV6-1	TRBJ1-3	CASSAPHEPGFINTIYF
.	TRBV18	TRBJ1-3	CASSPFGTSGNTIYF
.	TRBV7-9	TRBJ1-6	CSSSLGGLTLHF
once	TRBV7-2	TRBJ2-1	CASSRTASPYNEQFF
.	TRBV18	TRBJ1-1	CASSLGQGSEAFF
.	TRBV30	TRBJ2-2	CAWSVLNTGELFF